A single T cell receptor beta chain is shown here with its context. The junction had 3 bases not matched to a gene; V was cut back by 0 bases and J by 6 bases. The V gene's germline CDR1 is SGHRS and CDR2 YFSETQ. This CDR3 has 13 residues. PCR amplification relied on 60 Vbeta primers (plus 13 Jbeta primers). This table comes from immunoSEQ multiplex PCR, and its TCRdb copy is limited to in-frame clones, with some not included. The sample holds 250,000 to 350,000 clones; more than 80% are singletons and the top ten take roughly 4%. These data belong to a study of cytomegalovirus exposure and HLA in healthy donors. Study context: The Caucasian-associated ancestry cluster contained about 80% of the approximately 400 genotyped donors.

The chain joins TRBV5-1 to TRBJ2-7, with 7 positions matching TRBD2. Sample: PBMCs. The sequence came from a man aged 40-50 years in good health and CMV-seropositive. The CDR3 DNA sequence: TGCGCCAGCAGCTTGGGGACTAGTCTCGAGCAGTACTTC. Encoded protein: CASSLGTSLEQYF.